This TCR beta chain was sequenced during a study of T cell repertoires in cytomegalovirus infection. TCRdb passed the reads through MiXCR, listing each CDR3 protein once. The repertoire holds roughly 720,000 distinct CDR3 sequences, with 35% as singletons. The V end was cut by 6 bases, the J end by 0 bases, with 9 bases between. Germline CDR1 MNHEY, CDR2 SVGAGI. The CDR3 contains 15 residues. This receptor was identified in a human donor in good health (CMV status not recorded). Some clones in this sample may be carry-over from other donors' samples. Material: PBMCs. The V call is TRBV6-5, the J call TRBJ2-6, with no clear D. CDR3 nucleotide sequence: TGTGCCAGCAGAATACGGAACTCTGGGGCCAACGTCCTGACTTTC. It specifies CASRIRNSGANVLTF.